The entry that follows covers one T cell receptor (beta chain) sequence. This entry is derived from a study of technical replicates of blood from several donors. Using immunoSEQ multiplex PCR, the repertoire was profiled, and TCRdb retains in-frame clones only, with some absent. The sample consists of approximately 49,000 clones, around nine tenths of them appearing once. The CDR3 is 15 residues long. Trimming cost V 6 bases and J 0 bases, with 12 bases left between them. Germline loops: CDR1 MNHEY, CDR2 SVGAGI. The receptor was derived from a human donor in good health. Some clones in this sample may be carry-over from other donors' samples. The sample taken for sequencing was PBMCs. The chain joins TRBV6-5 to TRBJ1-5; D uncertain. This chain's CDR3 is CASSLRPDSNQPQHF. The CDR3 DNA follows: TGTGCCAGCAGCCTCAGGCCCGATAGCAATCAGCCCCAGCATTTT.